Listed below are T cell receptor beta chains from one sample, sequenced in a study of blood T cell repertoires in COVID-19. Generated by immunoSEQ multiplex PCR, the TCRdb table keeps only in-frame clones and is missing some. This sample has about 320,000 clones, with about 82% found just once. The specimen was peripheral blood. These receptors all come from a woman between 45 and 65 years old with acute or convalescent COVID-19. Each CDR3 is given with its conserved first and last residue. Each record gives: J gene, V gene, clone size, D gene, CDR3 DNA, CDR3 protein. The D gene is left open where the match is weak. Clone size is shown for a subset of rows, as once, few, many or a class of expanded clone.

j_call: TRBJ2-7
v_call: TRBV28
clone_size: once
d_call: NA
cdr3_nt: TGTGCCAGCAGTTTTACTTTCTCCTACGAGCAGTACTTC
cdr3_aa: CASSFTFSYEQYF

j_call: TRBJ2-5
v_call: TRBV6-5
clone_size: NA
d_call: NA
cdr3_nt: TGTGCCAGCAGTTACTGGGGAGGCTCTAGTCAACAGACCCAGTACTTC
cdr3_aa: CASSYWGGSSQQTQYF

j_call: TRBJ1-1
v_call: TRBV7-2
clone_size: NA
d_call: NA
cdr3_nt: TGTGCCAGCAGCTTACATTCCAGTTTGAACACTGAAGCTTTCTTT
cdr3_aa: CASSLHSSLNTEAFF

j_call: TRBJ2-7
v_call: TRBV19
clone_size: NA
d_call: TRBD1
cdr3_nt: TGTGCCAGTAGTATAGCCCCGACAGGGCTGGACGAGCAGTACTTC
cdr3_aa: CASSIAPTGLDEQYF

j_call: TRBJ2-1
v_call: TRBV30
clone_size: NA
d_call: TRBD2
cdr3_nt: TGTGCCTGGAGGCTCCTAGCGGGACTCGACAATGAGCAGTTCTTC
cdr3_aa: CAWRLLAGLDNEQFF

j_call: TRBJ2-7
v_call: TRBV27
clone_size: once
d_call: TRBD1
cdr3_nt: TGTGCCAGCAGTCCAAGACAGGGGGCGCTGGAGCAGTACTTC
cdr3_aa: CASSPRQGALEQYF

j_call: TRBJ2-7
v_call: TRBV4-2
clone_size: once
d_call: TRBD1
cdr3_nt: TGTGCCAGCAGCCAAAGGACAGGATCCTCCTACGAGCAGTACTTC
cdr3_aa: CASSQRTGSSYEQYF

j_call: TRBJ1-6
v_call: TRBV28
clone_size: few
d_call: TRBD1
cdr3_nt: TGTGCCAGCAGTCCGTTACGAGAGGACAGGGGGTATTCACCCCTCCACTTT
cdr3_aa: CASSPLREDRGYSPLHF

j_call: TRBJ2-6
v_call: TRBV28
clone_size: NA
d_call: TRBD2
cdr3_nt: TGTGCCAGCAGTTTCCGGGGGGTTGGGGCCAACGTCCTGACTTTC
cdr3_aa: CASSFRGVGANVLTF

j_call: TRBJ2-7
v_call: TRBV6-2/TRBV6-3
clone_size: few
d_call: NA
cdr3_nt: TGTGCCAGCAGTTACATCGTGGCCGCGGGGACCTACGAGCAGTACTTC
cdr3_aa: CASSYIVAAGTYEQYF

j_call: TRBJ1-5
v_call: TRBV6-6
clone_size: NA
d_call: NA
cdr3_nt: TGTGCCAGCAGTACCTCCAGGCAGAGCAATCAGCCCCAGCATTTT
cdr3_aa: CASSTSRQSNQPQHF

j_call: TRBJ2-3
v_call: TRBV6-2/TRBV6-3
clone_size: NA
d_call: TRBD2
cdr3_nt: TGTGCCAGCAGTGCCCGGGGGGGGCGGGAGAACTCAGATACGCAGTATTTT
cdr3_aa: CASSARGGRENSDTQYF

j_call: TRBJ2-5
v_call: TRBV5-6
clone_size: NA
d_call: NA
cdr3_nt: TGTGCCAGCAGCACCAAACTAGCCCACCAAGAGACCCAGTACTTC
cdr3_aa: CASSTKLAHQETQYF

j_call: TRBJ2-7
v_call: TRBV6-5
clone_size: NA
d_call: TRBD1
cdr3_nt: TGTGCCAGCATGGGGGGGACAGGGGGTGCCTACGAGCAGTACTTC
cdr3_aa: CASMGGTGGAYEQYF